The sequence of this T cell receptor (beta chain) was determined in a study of cytomegalovirus exposure and HLA in healthy donors. The CDR3 contains 15 residues. Looked up from germline, CDR1 is MNHNS and CDR2 is SASEGT. V lost 2 bases and J lost 7, with 17 bases in between. Amplification used 60 Vbeta primers and 13 Jbeta primers. TCRdb keeps only in-frame clones here, not all; method: immunoSEQ multiplex PCR. Of some 180,000 clones in the sample, roughly 74% were seen once. The clonotype originates from a woman between 25 and 40 years old in good health and CMV-seronegative. Material for sequencing was PBMCs. This chain links TRBV6-1 with TRBJ1-1; no clear D gene. The CDR3 reads CASSEPSREVREAFF. The CDR3 DNA reads TGTGCCAGCAGTGAACCAAGTCGGGAAGTTCGTGAAGCTTTCTTT.